A single sample is the source of the 15 T cell receptor beta chains below, sequenced in a study of preoperative IRX-2 immunotherapy in early breast cancer. Described treatment: preoperative locoregional IRX-2 cytokine immunotherapy. Generated by immunoSEQ multiplex PCR, the TCRdb table keeps only in-frame clones and is missing some. The sample records fewer than 25,000 clones, approximately 80% being singletons. The sample consisted of lymph node tissue, taken after IRX-2 immunotherapy. These receptors all stem from a human donor with breast cancer.

This chain uses TRBV6-8 with TRBJ2-3; 10 positions match TRBD2. This CDR3 contains 14 residues. V lost 7 bases and J lost 3; bases outside the gene matches: 4. Germline V gene lookup returns CDR1 MNHGY and CDR2 SAAAGT. This CDR3 reads CASTELAGTDTQYF. The CDR3, as DNA: TGTGCCAGCACCGAACTAGCGGGAACAGATACGCAGTATTTT.

The J gene is TRBJ2-1, the V gene TRBV12-1; the table's D call, TRBD2, has no DNA check behind it. TRBV12-1 is classified as a pseudogene. This CDR3 comprises 17 residues. The CDR3 is CASSFLSGGERDNEQFF. The CDR3 DNA reads as TGTGCCAGCAGCTTCCTCTCCGGGGGGGAGCGAGACAATGAGCAGTTCTTC.

The J gene is TRBJ2-1, the V gene TRBV11-3, with 8 positions matching TRBD2. The CDR3 is 15 residues long. Unmatched junction bases numbered 7, after V lost 3 bases and J lost 6 bases. Looked up from germline, CDR1 is SGHNT and CDR2 is YENEEA. Here the CDR3 reads CASSLQTGGRNEQFF. The DNA of the CDR3 is TGTGCCAGCAGCTTGCAAACGGGGGGGCGCAATGAGCAGTTCTTC.

The chain links TRBV6-8 to TRBJ1-5, with D possibly matching TRBD1 (5 bases). Between the trimmed V and J ends, which lost 2 bases and 8 bases, there was a span of 13 bases. CDR3 size: 14 residues. Looked up from germline, CDR1 is MNHGY and CDR2 is SAAAGT. This chain's CDR3 is CASSYPGSGKPQHF. CDR3 sequence (DNA): TGTGCCAGCAGTTACCCAGGGTCCGGAAAGCCCCAGCATTTT.

The V call is TRBV10-1, the J call TRBJ2-5; 10 bases line up with TRBD1. The ends lost 2 bases at V and 3 bases at J; junction bases unmatched: 12. The germline V gene has CDR1 WNHNN and CDR2 SYGVQD (reference sequence). This CDR3 contains 18 residues. CDR3 residues: CASSEHVTGTGEEETQYF. The DNA for the CDR3 is TGCGCCAGCAGTGAGCACGTCACCGGGACAGGGGAGGAAGAGACCCAGTACTTC.

The chain uses TRBV15 and TRBJ1-5, with no clear D. CDR1 is LNHNV, CDR2 YYDKDF, per germline (reference sequence). V was trimmed by 6 bases and J by 5 bases, leaving 14 bases between them. The CDR3 contains 14 residues. This CDR3 reads CATRDLNLDQPQHF. DNA for the CDR3: TGTGCCACCAGAGATCTGAATCTTGATCAGCCCCAGCATTTT.

This clone was counted a few times. The rearrangement joins TRBV15 to TRBJ1-4, with 10 bases lining up with TRBD1. Germline V gene data show CDR1 as LNHNV and CDR2 as YYDKDF (reference sequence). The CDR3 totals 18 residues. V lost 1 base, J lost 6 bases, and 11 bases stayed unmatched. CDR3 DNA sequence: TGTGCCACCAGCAGAGGTCCCGGGACAGGGGAAGGGGATGAAAAACTGTTTTTT. It specifies CATSRGPGTGEGDEKLFF.

V gene TRBV12-5 combines with J gene TRBJ1-2; no definite D call. Germline loops: CDR1 LGHNT, CDR2 FRNRAP. Trimming stripped 6 bases from V and 4 bases from J, with 12 bases between. This CDR3 has 13 residues. The CDR3: CASGLGPGYGYTF. The CDR3 DNA follows: TGTGCTAGTGGACTCGGGCCCGGCTATGGCTACACCTTC.

This chain uses TRBV6-8 with TRBJ1-5, with 7 bases fitting TRBD1. This CDR3 region has 13 residues. V was clipped by 5 bases and J by 6 bases; unmatched bases: 4. Germline V gene sequence: CDR1 MNHGY, CDR2 SAAAGT. The chain's CDR3 is CASSDREAQPQHF. The CDR3, as DNA: TGTGCCAGCAGTGACAGGGAAGCTCAGCCCCAGCATTTT.

The rearrangement links TRBV19 to TRBJ2-7; no clear D. CDR1 and CDR2 from the germline V gene are LNHDA and SQIVND (reference sequence). This CDR3 spans 12 amino acids. V lost 7 bases, J lost 3 bases, and 10 bases lay in between. This chain's CDR3 is CASMSQNYEQYF. The CDR3 DNA reads TGTGCCAGTATGTCTCAGAACTACGAGCAGTACTTC.

The V call is TRBV5-1, the J call TRBJ1-1, with TRBD1 matching over 10 bases. The V gene end was trimmed by 4 bases and the J gene end by 5 bases; junction bases not matched to a gene: 8. The CDR3 has 15 residues. CDR1 and CDR2 (germline): SGHRS, YFSETQ. The CDR3 sequence: CASSDRGHYGTEAFF. The CDR3 DNA is TGCGCCAGCAGCGACAGGGGGCACTATGGAACTGAAGCTTTCTTT.

This chain uses TRBV5-1 with TRBJ2-1; TRBD2 matches 11 bases. The V segment lost 0 bases and the J segment 3 bases; nucleotides outside the gene matches: 2. Germline CDR1 is SGHRS and CDR2 is YFSETQ. This CDR3 has 16 residues. Written as DNA, the CDR3 is TGCGCCAGCAGCTTGGCCGGGACTAGCGGCTACAATGAGCAGTTCTTC. The encoded protein is CASSLAGTSGYNEQFF.

Notes on this clone: At one boundary the junction diverges from the germline segment, which might be a read error. The V call is TRBV6-8, the J call TRBJ1-2; D unresolved. The CDR3 spans 14 residues. From germline, CDR1 is MNHGY and CDR2 SAAAGT. The CDR3 reads CASSDSYGSYGYTF. Written as DNA, the CDR3 is TGTGCCAGCAGTGACTCGTATGGTAGTTATGGCTACACCTTC.

The chain couples TRBV29-1 to TRBJ2-5; TRBD1 matches 7 bases. The CDR3 extends over 15 amino acids. With V trimmed by 3 bases and J by 1 base, 8 bases remained unmatched. Looked up from germline, CDR1 is SQVTM and CDR2 is ANQGSEA. The CDR3 protein is CSVDPVSGGQETQYF. The DNA of the CDR3 is TGCAGCGTTGATCCGGTGTCAGGGGGCCAAGAGACCCAGTACTTC. The variable domain in full, with the rest retrieved from reference TRBV29-1 and TRBJ2-5, is SAVISQKPSRDICQRGTSLTIQCQVDSQVTMMFWYRQQPGQSLTLIATANQGSEATYESGFVIDKFPISRPNLTFSTLTVSNMSPEDSSIYLCSVDPVSGGQETQYFGPGTRLLVL.

The chain combines TRBV19 with TRBJ2-1; 10 nucleotides agree with TRBD2. The V and J ends lost 5 bases and 0 bases, in that order; junction bases with no gene match: 13. The CDR3 is made up of 19 amino acids. Germline CDR1 is LNHDA and CDR2 is SQIVND (reference sequence). The CDR3 region has the DNA TGTGCCAGTAGTGTTTTGGCTAGCGGGGGCCACAGCTCCTACAATGAGCAGTTCTTC. Translating it yields CASSVLASGGHSSYNEQFF.